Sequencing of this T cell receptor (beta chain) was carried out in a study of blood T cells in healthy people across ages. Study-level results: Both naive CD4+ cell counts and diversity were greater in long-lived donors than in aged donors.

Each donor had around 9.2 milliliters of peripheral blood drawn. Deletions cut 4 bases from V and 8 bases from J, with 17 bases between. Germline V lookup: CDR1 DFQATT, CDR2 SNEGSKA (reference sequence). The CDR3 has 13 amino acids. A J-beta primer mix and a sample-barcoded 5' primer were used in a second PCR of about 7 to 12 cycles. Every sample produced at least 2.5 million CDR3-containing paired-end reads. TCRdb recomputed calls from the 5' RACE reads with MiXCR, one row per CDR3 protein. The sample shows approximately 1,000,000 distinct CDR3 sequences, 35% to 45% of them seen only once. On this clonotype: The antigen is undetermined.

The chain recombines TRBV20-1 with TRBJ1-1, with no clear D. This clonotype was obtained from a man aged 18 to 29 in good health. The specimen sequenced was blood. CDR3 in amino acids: CSATLPGRREAFF. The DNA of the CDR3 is TGCAGTGCTACGCTACCAGGACGGAGAGAAGCTTTCTTT.